The 8 T cell receptor beta chains below were found in one sample sequenced in a study of shared clonotypes between healthy human individuals. The protocol was immunoSEQ multiplex PCR, while the TCRdb copy is restricted to in-frame clones and leaves out a portion. The sample has under 2.5 million clones, under 95% seen once. The sequenced material came from naive CD4+ T cells from PBMCs. Subset noted: CD45RA+ positively selected. All receptors derive from a man younger than 30 in good health. Some clones in this sample may be carry-over from other donors' samples.

The V call is TRBV7-3, the J call TRBJ2-7; D is ambiguous. CDR1 is SGHTA and CDR2 is FQGTGA in the germline V gene. V was shortened by 9 bases and J by 0 bases, with 12 bases between the two germline ends. The CDR3 runs to 13 residues. In nucleotides, the CDR3 is TGTGCCAGGCCGTCCCATTCCTCCTACGAGCAGTACTTC. Translated: CARPSHSSYEQYF.

About this clone: Mismatch with germline at one junction end may stem from a read error. This sequence joins TRBV30 and TRBJ2-1; 11 bases fit TRBD2. Germline V gives CDR1 GTSNPN, CDR2 SVGIG (reference sequence). CDR3 length: 14 amino acids. DNA of the CDR3: TGTGCCTGGAGTACCACTAGCGGGAGCCCCGCACGCCTCTTC. It specifies CAWSTTSGSPARLF.

Of note for this clone: The sample contains more than one DNA sequence encoding this CDR3. The chain combines TRBV5-1 with TRBJ2-5; D gene unclear. The CDR3 has 13 amino acids. V lost 2 bases to trimming and J lost 1 base, with 6 bases between them. Germline-derived CDR1 and CDR2 are SGHRS and YFSETQ. The DNA for the CDR3 is TGCGCCAGCAGCTTATCCCCCCAAGAGACCCAGTACTTC. It specifies CASSLSPQETQYF. The full variable domain, with the rest looked up from reference TRBV5-1 and TRBJ2-5, is KAGVTQTPRYLIKTRGQQVTLSCSPISGHRSVSWYQQTPGQGLQFLFEYFSETQRNKGNFPGRFSGRQFSNSRSEMNVSTLELGDSALYLCASSLSPQETQYFGPGTRLLVL.

The chain employs TRBV20-1 and TRBJ2-5; TRBD1 matches 9 bases. CDR3 length equals 11 residues. Germline CDR1 and CDR2: DFQATT and SNEGSKA (reference sequence). J gave up 10 bases and V 6 bases, and 6 bases lay outside the gene matches. Here the CDR3 DNA reads TGCAGTGCGCCGACAGGGGGGAGCCAGTACTTC. Translating gives CSAPTGGSQYF.

The genes are TRBV27 and TRBJ2-7, with 8 bases fitting TRBD2. V dropped 7 bases and J dropped 5; count of bases not matched to a gene: 10. The V gene's germline CDR1 is MNHEY and CDR2 SMNVEV (reference sequence). The length of the CDR3 is 14 residues. The CDR3 sequence is CASKAVVAGNEQYF. Written as DNA, the CDR3 is TGTGCCAGCAAGGCCGTGGTAGCGGGAAACGAGCAGTACTTC.

This chain joins TRBV6-5 and TRBJ2-1; 9 positions match TRBD1. Germline V lookup: CDR1 MNHEY, CDR2 SVGAGI. The CDR3 runs to 15 residues. V shed 4 bases, J shed 0 bases, and the junction held 1 base outside the gene matches. CDR3 in DNA: TGTGCCAGCAGTTGGGACAGGGCCTCCTACAATGAGCAGTTCTTC. As protein: CASSWDRASYNEQFF.

In the case of this clone: The sample holds other DNA sequences that translate to the same CDR3. The V gene is TRBV7-2, the J gene TRBJ2-7; D not certain. The CDR3 has 12 amino acids. V was clipped by 3 bases and J by 1 base, with 4 bases between them. The V gene's germline CDR1 is SGHTA and CDR2 FQGNSA. The CDR3 nucleotides are TGTGCCAGCAGCTTGGTATCCTACGAGCAGTACTTC. Translated: CASSLVSYEQYF.

This clone was recorded a few times. V usage is TRBV4-1 and J usage is TRBJ1-5; no reliable D call. Trimming cost V 1 base and J 2 bases, with 9 bases left between them. From germline, CDR1 is MGHRA and CDR2 YSYEKL. This CDR3 region has 15 residues. Written as DNA, the CDR3 is TGCGCCAGCAGCCAAGGATGGGGAGGCAATCAGCCCCAGCATTTT. It translates to CASSQGWGGNQPQHF.